This T cell receptor beta chain appears in the sequencing data of a study of T cells after yellow fever vaccination. General study findings and limits: Post-booster repertoires again held most primary-vaccination clones (about 96% CD4, about 90% CD8). Although most clonotypes did not, a small share appeared in both CD4 and CD8 compartments.

The study made its TCR cDNA through 5'RACE template switching. That step introduced a universal primer site along with UMIs. TCRdb re-derived calls from the 5' RACE reads in MiXCR, one entry per CDR3 protein. This sample has about 220,000 distinct CDR3 sequences, with about 3% found just once. Remarks on this clonotype: What it binds is unknown.

After removal of 4 bases from V and 0 bases from J, the junction contained 10 bases not matched to a gene. CDR1 is SGHTA, CDR2 FQGTGA, per germline. The CDR3 length is 17 residues. The chain employs TRBV7-3 and TRBJ2-3, with 7 bases aligning to TRBD1. The sample was CD4+ T cells sorted from PBMCs, taken 10 days after the yellow fever booster vaccination. The origin of this receptor is a man aged 18 to 29 who received the YFV17D yellow fever vaccine. CDR3 nucleotide sequence: TGTGCCAGCAGCTCCTACAAGGGACAGCCTAGCACAGATACGCAGTATTTT. It encodes CASSSYKGQPSTDTQYF.